Below are 17 T cell receptor beta chains sequenced from a single sample in a study of T cells expressing NK-cell markers. From its re-call of the 5' RACE reads, TCRdb lists each CDR3 protein once, without DNA. The repertoire table contains fewer than 40,000 distinct CDR3 sequences. Sequencing was performed on blood T cells: a sorted CD56 or NKG2C T cell subset, CD4+ or CD8+ T cells, or bulk PBMC T cells (not recorded which). The receptor source for this set is a woman aged 18-70 years in good health.

The chain has TRBV5-1 and TRBJ2-3; absent DNA, TCRdb's TRBD1 call cannot be checked. CDR1 is SGHRS and CDR2 is YFSETQ in the germline V gene. This CDR3 is 15 amino acids long. CDR3 amino acids: CASTTGTSPTDTQYF. The full variable domain, in which reference TRBV5-1 and TRBJ2-3 provide the parts outside the CDR3, is KAGVTQTPRYLIKTRGQQVTLSCSPISGHRSVSWYQQTPGQGLQFLFEYFSETQRNKGNFPGRFSGRQFSNSRSEMNVSTLELGDSALYLCASTTGTSPTDTQYFGPGTRLTVL.

This chain links TRBV12-3 or TRBV12-4 with TRBJ2-7. The CDR3 has 15 amino acids. The CDR3: CASSLGRSSSYEQYF.

The gene calls are TRBV4-1 and TRBJ1-1. This CDR3 is 13 amino acids long. Germline lookup yields CDR1 MGHRA and CDR2 YSYEKL. The CDR3 here is CASSPGGNTEAFF.

The chain uses TRBV11-2 and TRBJ2-5; absent DNA, TCRdb's TRBD1 call cannot be checked. The CDR3 runs 13 residues. CDR1 and CDR2 from the germline V gene are SGHAT and FQNNGV. The CDR3 loop reads CASSDSFQETQYF.

CDR3 sequence: CSVGGQGSYNEQFF. The rearrangement links TRBV29-1 to TRBJ2-1; TCRdb picks TRBD1, but there is no DNA to check that call. Per the germline V gene, CDR1 is SQVTM and CDR2 is ANQGSEA. This CDR3 is built from 14 residues.

The V gene is TRBV27, the J gene TRBJ2-3; TCRdb's D call of TRBD2 is untestable without DNA. This CDR3 comprises 19 residues. The germline V gene has CDR1 MNHEY and CDR2 SMNVEV (reference sequence). CDR3 amino acids: CALRKGSGIRSVVTDTQYF.

The gene calls are TRBV14 and TRBJ2-2. Germline V CDR1 and CDR2: SGHDN, FVKESK. The CDR3 runs to 17 residues. CDR3 sequence: CASSHPNVGADTGELFF.

CDR3 region: CATSAGIGAPNEQFF. J is TRBJ2-1 and V is TRBV15; TCRdb indicates TRBD2, and absent DNA this call remains unverified. CDR3 length: 15 residues. From germline, CDR1 is LNHNV and CDR2 YYDKDF (reference sequence).

This rearrangement joins TRBV7-6 to TRBJ2-1; TCRdb's assignment of TRBD1 cannot be checked, as there is no DNA. Germline loops: CDR1 SGHVS, CDR2 FNYEAQ. The CDR3 is 15 residues long. The CDR3 loop is CASRLGGSSYNEQFF.

The chain couples TRBV12-3 or TRBV12-4 to TRBJ2-5; no DNA is available, so the TRBD1 call from TCRdb remains unchecked. The CDR3 is 13 residues long. CDR3 amino acids: CASTQRPQETQYF.

This chain joins TRBV2 and TRBJ2-1; TCRdb gives TRBD1 as the D gene, but with no DNA this cannot be confirmed. The germline gives CDR1 SNHLY, CDR2 FYNNEI. The CDR3 is 16 residues long. CDR3: CASSPEHGVSQNEQFF.

Here the CDR3 reads CASGLGDTPNYPRIYEQYF. The chain joins TRBV12-5 to TRBJ2-7. The CDR3 length is 19 residues. The germline CDR1 and CDR2 sequences are LGHNT and FRNRAP.

The V gene is TRBV6-1, the J gene TRBJ1-6; TCRdb picks TRBD1, but there is no DNA to check that call. The CDR3 has 14 residues. Germline-derived CDR1 and CDR2 are MNHNS and SASEGT. CDR3 region: CASSDRVENSPLHF.

The V gene is TRBV3-1, the J gene TRBJ2-3; the TCRdb call, TRBD1, lacks DNA for checking. The CDR3 consists of 16 residues. The V gene's germline CDR1 is LGHDT and CDR2 YNNKEL (reference sequence). CDR3 region: CASSQDRWGGTDTQYF.

J is TRBJ2-7 and V is TRBV12-3 or TRBV12-4; TCRdb lists TRBD1, though no DNA is available to test this call. The CDR3 is 17 residues long. The CDR3 loop reads CASSLALIGTASYEQYF.

The chain has TRBV11-2 and TRBJ2-7; TCRdb returns TRBD2, unconfirmable since there is no DNA. Germline V CDR1 and CDR2: SGHAT, FQNNGV. There are 14 residues in the CDR3. The CDR3 here is CASSLAGDGDEQYF. The full variable domain, in which reference TRBV11-2 and TRBJ2-7 provide the parts outside the CDR3, is EAGVAQSPRYKIIEKRQSVAFWCNPISGHATLYWYQQILGQGPKLLIQFQNNGVVDDSQLPKDRFSAERLKGVDSTLKIQPAKLEDSAVYLCASSLAGDGDEQYFGPGTRLTVT.

V and J are TRBV28 and TRBJ2-1; TCRdb proposes TRBD1, but this gene call is untestable without DNA. CDR1 is MDHEN, CDR2 SYDVKM, per germline. CDR3 size: 15 residues. The CDR3 reads CASSLGAVLGDEQFF. The full variable domain, with the rest looked up from reference TRBV28 and TRBJ2-1, is DVKVTQSSRYLVKRTGEKVFLECVQDMDHENMFWYRQDPGLGLRLIYFSYDVKMKEKGDIPEGYSVSREKKERFSLILESASTNQTSMYLCASSLGAVLGDEQFFGPGTRLTVL.